The present TCR beta chain was sequenced within a study of T cell changes during pregnancy in multiple sclerosis. TCRdb's table, derived via immunoSEQ multiplex PCR, lists solely in-frame clones and lacks some. The sample consists of approximately 100,000 clones, about 90% of them appearing once. This CDR3 is 15 amino acids long. Germline CDR1 reads KGHSH; CDR2 reads LQKENI. V lost 3 bases to trimming and J lost 0 bases, with 11 bases between them. This sample comprised peripheral blood, obtained in the second trimester of pregnancy. The sequence was collected from a female donor with multiple sclerosis, enrolled in a pregnancy study. The V and J genes are TRBV18 and TRBJ1-1, with D tentatively TRBD1 (5 bases). The CDR3 DNA is TGTGCCAGCTCACCCTCCACGGGGGTGAACACTGAAGCTTTCTTT. Protein: CASSPSTGVNTEAFF.